Detailed here is one TCR beta chain. The source of the sample is a study of cytomegalovirus exposure and HLA in healthy donors. Study at large: HLA-typed donors were the source of approximately 86 million unique TCRs held in an early data release.

Primers for the PCR totalled 60 Vbeta and 13 Jbeta. Repertoires were generated with immunoSEQ multiplex PCR, while TCRdb's copy carries only in-frame clones and drops some. This table holds over 150,000 clones, 68% found once. Germline V CDR1 and CDR2: SEHNR, FQNEAQ (reference sequence). The CDR3 runs 17 residues. After removal of 7 bases from V and 3 bases from J, the junction contained 16 bases not matched to a gene. The V gene is TRBV7-9, the J gene TRBJ2-7, with 9 bases identical to TRBD1. This TCR derives from a man aged 50 to 60 in good health and CMV-seronegative. Sequenced input: PBMCs. CDR3 DNA: TGTGCCAGCATCCCCACCCAACAGGGGGCTTTAAGCTACGAGCAGTACTTC. Its translation is CASIPTQQGALSYEQYF.